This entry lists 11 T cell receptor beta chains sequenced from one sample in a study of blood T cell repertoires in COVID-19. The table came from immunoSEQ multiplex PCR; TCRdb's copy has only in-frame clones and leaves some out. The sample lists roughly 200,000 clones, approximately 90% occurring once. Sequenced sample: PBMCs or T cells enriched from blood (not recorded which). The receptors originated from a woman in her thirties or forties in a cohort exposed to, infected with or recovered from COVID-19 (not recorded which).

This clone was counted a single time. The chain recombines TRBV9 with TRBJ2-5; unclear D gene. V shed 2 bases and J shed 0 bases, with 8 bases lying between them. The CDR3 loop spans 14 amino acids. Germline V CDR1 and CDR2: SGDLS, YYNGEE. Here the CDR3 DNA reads TGTGCCAGCAGCGTTAACCGGGACCAAGAGACCCAGTACTTC. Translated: CASSVNRDQETQYF. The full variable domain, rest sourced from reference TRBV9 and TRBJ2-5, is DSGVTQTPKHLITATGQRVTLRCSPRSGDLSVYWYQQSLDQGLQFLIQYYNGEERAKGNILERFSAQQFPDLHSELNLSSLELGDSALYFCASSVNRDQETQYFGPGTRLLVL.

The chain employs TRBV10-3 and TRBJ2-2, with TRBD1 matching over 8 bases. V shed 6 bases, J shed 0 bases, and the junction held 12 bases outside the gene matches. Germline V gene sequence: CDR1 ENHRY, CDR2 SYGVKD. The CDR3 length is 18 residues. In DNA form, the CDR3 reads TGTGCCATCAGCGCCGACAGGGGCTCGAACGCGAACACCGGGGAGCTGTTTTTT. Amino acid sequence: CAISADRGSNANTGELFF.

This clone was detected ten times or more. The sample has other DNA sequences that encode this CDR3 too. The chain's CDR3 is CASRRGMNTDTQYF. The CDR3 nucleotides are TGTGCCAGCCGCCGGGGAATGAACACAGATACGCAGTATTTT. The chain employs TRBV10-3 and TRBJ2-3; tentative D call: TRBD2 (5 bases). This CDR3 comprises 14 residues. Trimming pared 10 bases from V and 2 bases from J, leaving 16 bases between. CDR1 and CDR2 from the germline V gene are ENHRY and SYGVKD.

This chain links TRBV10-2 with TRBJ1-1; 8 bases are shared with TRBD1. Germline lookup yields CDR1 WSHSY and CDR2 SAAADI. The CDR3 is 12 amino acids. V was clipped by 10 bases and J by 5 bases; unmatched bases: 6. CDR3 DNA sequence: TGCGCCACCCGGACAGGGAGAACTGAAGCTTTCTTT. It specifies CATRTGRTEAFF.

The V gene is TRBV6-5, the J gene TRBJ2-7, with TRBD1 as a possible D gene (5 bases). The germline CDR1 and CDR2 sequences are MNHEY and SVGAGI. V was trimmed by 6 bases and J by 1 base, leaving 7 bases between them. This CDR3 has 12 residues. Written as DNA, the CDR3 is TGTGCCAGCAGGGACACTTCCTACGAGCAGTACTTC. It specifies CASRDTSYEQYF.

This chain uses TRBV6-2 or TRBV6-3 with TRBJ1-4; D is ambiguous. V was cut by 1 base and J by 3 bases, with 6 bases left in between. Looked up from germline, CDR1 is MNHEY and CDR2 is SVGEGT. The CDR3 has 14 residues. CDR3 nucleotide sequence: TGTGCCAGCAGTTACTTACAGCCTAATGAAAAACTGTTTTTT. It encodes CASSYLQPNEKLFF.

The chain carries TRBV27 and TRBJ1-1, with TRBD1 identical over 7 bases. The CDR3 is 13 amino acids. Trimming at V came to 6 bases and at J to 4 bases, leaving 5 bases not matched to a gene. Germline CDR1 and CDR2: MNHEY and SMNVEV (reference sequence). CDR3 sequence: CASRAQGSTEAFF. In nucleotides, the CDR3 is TGTGCCAGCAGGGCACAGGGGAGCACTGAAGCTTTCTTT.

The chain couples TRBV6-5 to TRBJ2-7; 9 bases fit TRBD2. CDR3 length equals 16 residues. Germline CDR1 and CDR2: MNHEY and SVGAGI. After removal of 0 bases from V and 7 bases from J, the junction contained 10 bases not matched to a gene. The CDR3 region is CASSYSRGGGALEQYF. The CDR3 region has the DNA TGTGCCAGCAGTTACTCCCGGGGCGGGGGGGCTCTTGAGCAGTACTTC.

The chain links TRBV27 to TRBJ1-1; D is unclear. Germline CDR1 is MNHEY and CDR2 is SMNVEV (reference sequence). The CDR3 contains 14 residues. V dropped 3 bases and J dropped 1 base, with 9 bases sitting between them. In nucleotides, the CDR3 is TGTGCCAGCAGTTTTTCCCCAGGGAACACTGAAGCTTTCTTT. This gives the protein CASSFSPGNTEAFF.

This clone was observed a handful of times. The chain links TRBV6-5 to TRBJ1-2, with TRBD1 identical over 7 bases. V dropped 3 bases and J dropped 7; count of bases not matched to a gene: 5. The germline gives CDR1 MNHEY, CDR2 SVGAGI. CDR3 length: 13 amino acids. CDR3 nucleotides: TGTGCCAGCAGTTATTTCGGGACAGTTGGCTACACCTTC. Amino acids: CASSYFGTVGYTF.

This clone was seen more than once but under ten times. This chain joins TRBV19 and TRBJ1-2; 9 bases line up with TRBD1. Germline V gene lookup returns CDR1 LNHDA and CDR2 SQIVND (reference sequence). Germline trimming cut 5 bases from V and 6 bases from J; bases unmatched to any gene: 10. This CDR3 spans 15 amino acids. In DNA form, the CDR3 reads TGTGCCAGTAGTCCCCTTAGGGGACAGGGTCATGGCTACACCTTC. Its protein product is CASSPLRGQGHGYTF.